The clone carrying this T cell receptor beta chain was observed many times. The data belong to a study of CD8 T cells in ankylosing spondylitis. Deletions cut 1 base from V and 2 bases from J, with 15 bases between. The CDR3 sequence is 16 residues long. Germline V CDR1 and CDR2: DFQATT, SNEGSKA (reference sequence). TCRdb passed the 5' RACE reads through MiXCR, listing each CDR3 protein once. The sample consists of a few hundred thousand distinct CDR3 sequences, less than 25% of them appearing once. Sequenced material: blood, either unsorted or a sorted T cell fraction (not recorded which). The chain joins TRBV20-1 to TRBJ1-5; D is unresolved. This clonotype was obtained from a female donor with ankylosing spondylitis or in good health (not recorded which). The CDR3 DNA follows: TGCAGTGCTAGAGCTACCACCTCCGGCGGCAATCAGCCCCAGCATTTT. Translated, it gives CSARATTSGGNQPQHF.